The rows below give T cell receptor beta chains drawn from one sample of a study of shared T cell receptors in the human thymus. Assay used: immunoSEQ multiplex PCR; TCRdb lists only in-frame clones, some missing. The profile covers roughly 550,000 clones, with approximately 80% appearing a single time and about 0.012% taken by the ten largest. This same sample was also part of a study on human thymus T cells.

The specimen sequenced was thymocytes. The receptors originated from a boy less than two years old with a congenital heart defect. The CDR3 runs from the conserved cysteine through the conserved F or W. D genes are given only for firm matches. Where a row states a size, it is once, few, many or the class of an expanded clone; other rows omit it.

clone_size,d_call,v_call,j_call,cdr3_aa,cdr3_nt
-,-,TRBV5-1,TRBJ2-2,CASSSRACENTGELFF,TGCGCCAGCAGCTCCAGAGCGTGCGAGAACACCGGGGAGCTGTTTTTT
-,-,TRBV4-1,TRBJ1-1,CASSQVDGGVEAFF,TGCGCCAGCAGCCAAGTGGATGGAGGAGTTGAAGCTTTCTTT
-,TRBD1,TRBV6-4,TRBJ2-7,CASSDGTGASYEQYF,TGTGCCAGCAGTGACGGGACAGGGGCTTCCTACGAGCAGTACTTC
-,TRBD2,TRBV5-4,TRBJ2-1,CASSSGTSGRAGYNEQFF,TGTGCCAGCAGCTCCGGGACTAGCGGGAGGGCCGGGTACAATGAGCAGTTCTTC
few,-,TRBV5-1,TRBJ2-5,CASSYGGDRDQETQYF,TGCGCCAGCAGCTACGGGGGCGACAGGGATCAAGAGACCCAGTACTTC
-,-,TRBV18,TRBJ1-4,CASSPGAPDEKLFF,TGTGCCAGCTCACCAGGGGCGCCGGATGAAAAACTGTTTTTT
-,-,TRBV14,TRBJ2-5,CASSLDGQGNQETQYF,TGTGCCAGCAGCCTCGACGGGCAGGGGAATCAAGAGACCCAGTACTTC
-,TRBD2,TRBV7-6,TRBJ2-5,CASSTRLAGGRWETQYF,TGTGCCAGCAGCACGCGACTAGCGGGAGGGCGGTGGGAGACCCAGTACTTC
-,TRBD1,TRBV6-4,TRBJ2-1,CASSLRTGNCNEQFF,TGTGCCAGCAGTCTCCGGACAGGGAATTGCAATGAGCAGTTCTTC
few,TRBD1,TRBV6-1,TRBJ2-2,CASSEKGKGQGPTGELFF,TGTGCCAGCAGTGAAAAGGGGAAGGGACAGGGACCCACCGGGGAGCTGTTTTTT
-,-,TRBV27,TRBJ2-1,CASSSIDEQFF,TGTGCCAGCAGTTCCATAGATGAGCAGTTCTTC
-,-,TRBV28,TRBJ2-7,CASSTQGGHRTYEQYF,TGTGCCAGCTCCACCCAGGGTGGGCATCGGACCTACGAGCAGTACTTC
few,-,TRBV19,TRBJ2-1,CASSRTVDDNEQFF,TGTGCCAGTAGTAGGACTGTAGACGACAATGAGCAGTTCTTC
few,-,TRBV9,TRBJ1-2,CASSPGGGGVGYLFYGYTF,TGTGCCAGCAGCCCGGGTGGGGGGGGCGTGGGCTATCTTTTCTATGGCTACACCTTC
-,TRBD1,TRBV6-5,TRBJ2-7,CASSSDGTGAYEQYF,TGTGCCAGCAGCTCAGACGGGACAGGGGCCTACGAGCAGTACTTC
once,TRBD1,TRBV5-1,TRBJ1-2,CASSLGGTGPNYGYTF,TGCGCCAGCAGCTTGGGGGGGACAGGACCTAACTATGGCTACACCTTC
-,TRBD2,TRBV11-2,TRBJ2-3,CASSLDLRASGRNTDTQYF,TGTGCCAGCAGCTTAGATCTCCGGGCTAGCGGGAGAAACACAGATACGCAGTATTTT
few,-,TRBV4-2,TRBJ2-1,CASSQGGGRSYNEQFF,TGTGCCAGCAGCCAAGGAGGGGGAAGGTCCTACAATGAGCAGTTCTTC
-,TRBD2,TRBV7-2,TRBJ2-7,CASSLVGRASGRSYEQYF,TGTGCCAGCAGCTTAGTGGGGAGGGCTAGCGGGAGGTCGTACGAGCAGTACTTC
-,TRBD2,TRBV4-3,TRBJ2-7,CASSRTSGSSYEQYF,TGCGCCAGCAGCCGGACTAGCGGAAGCTCCTACGAGCAGTACTTC
once,TRBD1,TRBV29-1,TRBJ1-1,CSVGYRGTLGTEAFF,TGCAGCGTTGGGTACAGGGGGACTCTGGGCACTGAAGCTTTCTTT
-,TRBD2,TRBV4-2,TRBJ2-7,CASTEVRPSGRAGSYEQYF,TGTGCCAGCACCGAAGTAAGACCTAGCGGGAGGGCCGGGTCCTACGAGCAGTACTTC
few,TRBD2,TRBV7-9,TRBJ2-7,CASSSRTSKIGEQYF,TGTGCCAGCAGCTCGAGGACTAGTAAGATAGGCGAGCAGTACTTC
-,-,TRBV9,TRBJ1-1,CASSEDSLAEAFF,TGTGCCAGCAGCGAGGACAGTCTGGCTGAAGCTTTCTTT
-,-,TRBV28,TRBJ2-1,CASRTPVSGGSYNEQFF,TGTGCCAGCAGGACCCCGGTTTCGGGCGGGTCCTACAATGAGCAGTTCTTC
-,TRBD2,TRBV7-2,TRBJ2-1,CASSRFWREGHDNEQFF,TGTGCCAGCAGCCGTTTTTGGCGGGAGGGCCACGACAATGAGCAGTTCTTC
-,TRBD2,TRBV4-2,TRBJ2-7,CASSQPYSQLATYEQYF,TGTGCCAGCAGCCAACCCTATAGTCAACTAGCGACTTACGAGCAGTACTTC
few,-,TRBV11-2,TRBJ2-7,CASSLKGRALSSYEQYF,TGTGCCAGCAGCTTAAAGGGGCGCGCCTTGAGCTCCTACGAGCAGTACTTC
-,-,TRBV10-2,TRBJ2-7,CASSESCRGLPSYEQYF,TGCGCCAGCAGTGAGTCTTGTCGAGGGCTTCCCTCCTACGAGCAGTACTTC
-,TRBD2,TRBV25-1,TRBJ2-3,CASSELASGSRADTQYF,TGTGCCAGCAGTGAATTGGCTAGCGGGAGCAGGGCAGATACGCAGTATTTT
-,-,TRBV6-5,TRBJ1-2,CASRSRQPYGYTF,TGTGCCAGCAGGAGCAGACAGCCCTATGGCTACACCTTC
-,TRBD1,TRBV7-2,TRBJ1-5,CASSLGRDRGSNQPQHF,TGTGCCAGCAGCTTAGGGCGGGACAGGGGGAGCAATCAGCCCCAGCATTTT
once,-,TRBV4-3,TRBJ1-1,CASTGLRIEAFF,TGCGCCAGCACAGGGCTACGGATCGAAGCTTTCTTT
-,TRBD2,TRBV4-3,TRBJ2-3,CASSRALDSGKTDTQYF,TGCGCCAGCAGCCGAGCCCTAGATAGCGGGAAGACAGATACGCAGTATTTT
-,TRBD2,TRBV27,TRBJ2-5,CASSTGLAGFQETQYF,TGTGCCAGCAGTACGGGACTAGCGGGGTTCCAAGAGACCCAGTACTTC
-,TRBD1,TRBV7-6,TRBJ1-3,CASSLGVPGQGPEGNTIYF,TGTGCCAGCAGCTTAGGAGTCCCGGGACAGGGTCCGGAAGGAAACACCATATATTTT
-,TRBD1,TRBV6-5,TRBJ2-7,CASNRQGANEQYF,TGTGCCAGCAACCGACAGGGGGCCAACGAGCAGTACTTC
-,TRBD2,TRBV4-3,TRBJ2-7,CASSQEGLAYTPKPHEQYF,TGCGCCAGCAGCCAAGAAGGACTAGCGTACACCCCAAAACCACACGAGCAGTACTTC
-,TRBD1,TRBV10-3,TRBJ1-5,CAISPGGIDNQPQHF,TGTGCCATCAGCCCAGGGGGGATAGACAATCAGCCCCAGCATTTT
-,-,TRBV5-8,TRBJ1-3,CASSLVTSTGSGNTIYF,TGTGCCAGCAGCTTGGTTACTTCGACAGGCTCTGGAAACACCATATATTTT
-,-,TRBV7-8,TRBJ1-1,CASSLEQGNTEAFF,TGTGCCAGCAGCTTAGAACAGGGGAACACTGAAGCTTTCTTT
-,-,TRBV4-2,TRBJ2-1,CASSQGAVDWNEQFF,TGTGCCAGCAGCCAAGGAGCCGTTGACTGGAATGAGCAGTTCTTC
few,TRBD1,TRBV28,TRBJ2-4,CASRDRGGGLAKNIQYF,TGTGCCAGTCGGGACAGGGGTGGGGGACTAGCCAAAAACATTCAGTACTTC
-,-,TRBV5-8,TRBJ1-5,CASSLASRKSNQPQHF,TGTGCCAGCAGCTTGGCGTCCAGGAAGAGCAATCAGCCCCAGCATTTT
-,TRBD2,TRBV11-2,TRBJ2-7,CASSFARGTSTYEQYF,TGTGCCAGCAGTTTTGCCCGCGGGACTAGCACCTACGAGCAGTACTTC
-,-,TRBV10-3,TRBJ2-1,CAISVGAPYNEQFF,TGTGCCATCAGCGTAGGAGCGCCCTACAATGAGCAGTTCTTC
-,-,TRBV27,TRBJ1-5,CASSLTVYSNQPQHF,TGTGCCAGCAGTTTGACAGTCTATAGCAATCAGCCCCAGCATTTT
-,TRBD2,TRBV30,TRBJ2-6,CAWRALGLAGEALSGANVLTF,TGTGCCTGGAGGGCACTCGGACTAGCGGGAGAGGCGCTCTCTGGGGCCAACGTCCTGACTTTC
-,TRBD2,TRBV27,TRBJ2-1,CASTPKRERYNEQFF,TGTGCCAGCACTCCGAAGCGGGAGCGCTACAATGAGCAGTTCTTC
-,TRBD2,TRBV5-4,TRBJ2-7,CASSRGLPGPSEQYF,TGTGCCAGCAGCAGGGGACTACCCGGTCCCTCTGAGCAGTACTTC
-,TRBD1,TRBV7-9,TRBJ1-2,CASSTGVSPGYTF,TGTGCCAGCAGCACAGGGGTAAGTCCCGGCTACACCTTC
-,TRBD1,TRBV6-4,TRBJ2-2,CASSPGQGSTGELFF,TGTGCCAGCTCCCCGGGACAGGGCTCCACCGGGGAGCTGTTTTTT
-,TRBD1,TRBV27,TRBJ2-7,CASRGDRGRSYEQYF,TGTGCCAGCAGAGGGGACAGGGGTAGGTCCTACGAGCAGTACTTC